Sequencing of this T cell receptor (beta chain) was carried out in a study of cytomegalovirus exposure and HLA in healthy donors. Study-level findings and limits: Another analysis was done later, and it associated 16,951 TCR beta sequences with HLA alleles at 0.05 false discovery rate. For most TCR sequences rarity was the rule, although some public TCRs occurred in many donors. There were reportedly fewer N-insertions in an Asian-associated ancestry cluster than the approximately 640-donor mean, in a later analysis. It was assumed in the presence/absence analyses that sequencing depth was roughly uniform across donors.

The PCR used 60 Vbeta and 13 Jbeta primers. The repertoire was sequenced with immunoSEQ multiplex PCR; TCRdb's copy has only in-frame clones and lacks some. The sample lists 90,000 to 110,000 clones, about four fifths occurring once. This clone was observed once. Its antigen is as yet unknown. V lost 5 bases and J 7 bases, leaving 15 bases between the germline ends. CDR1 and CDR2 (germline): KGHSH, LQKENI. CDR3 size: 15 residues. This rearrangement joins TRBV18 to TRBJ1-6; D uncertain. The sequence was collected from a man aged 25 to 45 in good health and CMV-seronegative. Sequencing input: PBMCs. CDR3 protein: CASSSEALGNSPLHF. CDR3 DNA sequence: TGTGCCAGCTCATCTGAGGCCCTCGGGAATTCACCCCTCCACTTT.